This record concerns one T cell receptor beta chain sequence. The target antigen is unknown. Assay: immunoSEQ multiplex PCR; the TCRdb copy retains only in-frame clones and omits some. The repertoire holds 75,000 to 100,000 clones, with 91% as singletons. This sample stems from a study of graft-versus-host responses after intestinal transplantation. Broader study findings: In recipient marrow, GvH clones were found, and some appeared first in ileum or blood.

Germline V gene sequence: CDR1 SNHLY, CDR2 FYNNEI. V lost 7 bases to trimming and J lost 11 bases; unmatched junction nucleotides: 12. This CDR3 is 14 amino acids long. The material sequenced was unstimulated CD4+ T cells sorted from spleen or lymph node cells, taken before transplant. This receptor was identified in a human donor who was the organ donor for an intestinal transplant. The chain couples TRBV2 to TRBJ1-4; 8 bases are a match to TRBD1. The CDR3 bases are TGTGCCAGCAAACCTACAGGGGGTGAAGACAAACTGTTTTTT. Amino acid sequence: CASKPTGGEDKLFF.